The 26 T cell receptor beta chains below come from one sample, sequenced in a study of CD8 T cells in ankylosing spondylitis. MiXCR, applied by TCRdb to the 5' RACE reads, yields one record per CDR3 protein. Of about 250,000 distinct CDR3 sequences in the sample, 7% to 10% were seen once. What was sequenced was blood, either unsorted or a sorted T cell fraction (not recorded which). These receptors were collected from a female donor with ankylosing spondylitis or in good health (not recorded which).

This clonotype was seen at least ten times. V and J are TRBV9 and TRBJ2-7; the D gene could be TRBD1 or TRBD2 (5 bases each). Trimming cost V 4 bases and J 2 bases, with 13 bases left between them. Germline lookup yields CDR1 SGDLS and CDR2 YYNGEE. The CDR3 spans 14 residues. The CDR3 sequence: CASSRGEGPYEQYF. In DNA form, the CDR3 reads TGTGCCAGCAGCAGAGGCGAGGGACCCTACGAGCAGTACTTC.

This clonotype was detected many times. The rearrangement uses TRBV27 and TRBJ2-7, with D perhaps matching TRBD2 (6 bases). Germline V gene sequence: CDR1 MNHEY, CDR2 SMNVEV (reference sequence). This CDR3 has 14 residues. V was pared by 3 bases and J by 5 bases, with 14 bases between. CDR3 coding DNA: TGTGCCAGCAGTTTTGGCCGCCGGGGGAACGAGCAGTACTTC. This translates into CASSFGRRGNEQYF.

This clonotype was seen at least ten times. The J gene is TRBJ2-7, the V gene TRBV3-1; D is possibly TRBD2 (6 bases). V lost 1 base and J lost 0, with 7 bases in between. CDR3 size: 14 residues. Germline lookup yields CDR1 LGHDT and CDR2 YNNKEL (reference sequence). The CDR3 nucleotides read TGTGCCAGCAGCCAAGGCGGGGTCTCCTACGAGCAGTACTTC. Protein: CASSQGGVSYEQYF.

The chain recombines TRBV19 with TRBJ2-1; TRBD1 might be the D (5 bases). CDR3 length equals 18 residues. Germline CDR1 LNHDA, CDR2 SQIVND (reference sequence). V was clipped by 1 base and J by 1 base, with 17 bases between them. CDR3 amino acids: CASSIGAYRTGSYNEQFF. CDR3 bases: TGTGCCAGTAGTATAGGAGCTTACAGGACGGGTTCCTACAATGAGCAGTTCTTC.

This clonotype was seen a handful of times. This chain links TRBV7-2 with TRBJ2-5; 7 positions agree with TRBD2. Germline CDR1 reads SGHTA; CDR2 reads FQGNSA. The CDR3 totals 15 residues. Trimming took 0 bases from V and 1 from J; bases not matched to a gene: 2. This chain's CDR3 is CASSLAGTIQETQYF. CDR3 coding DNA: TGTGCCAGCAGCTTAGCTGGGACTATCCAAGAGACCCAGTACTTC. Together with reference TRBV7-2 and TRBJ2-5, the CDR3 gives the full variable domain: GAGVSQSPSNKVTEKGKDVELRCDPISGHTALYWYRQSLGQGLEFLIYFQGNSAPDKSGLPSDRFSAERTGGSVSTLTIQRTQQEDSAVYLCASSLAGTIQETQYFGPGTRLLVL.

This clonotype has just a few counts. A read error is possible here, since a much larger clone lies one base away. The V gene is TRBV24-1, the J gene TRBJ2-3; D gene ambiguous. This CDR3 is built from 14 residues. CDR1 and CDR2 from the germline V gene are KGHDR and SFDVKD. The CDR3 loop reads CAASDSGRSDTQYF. In nucleotides, the CDR3 is TGTGCCGCCAGTGACTCCGGACGTTCAGATACGCAGTATTTT.

This clonotype was found many times. The rearrangement uses TRBV7-8 and TRBJ1-2; D might be TRBD1 (6 bases). This CDR3 has 16 residues. Germline V gives CDR1 SGHVS, CDR2 FQNEAQ. Deletions cut 6 bases from V and 2 bases from J, with 19 bases between. Here the CDR3 reads CASSSYRRQENYGYTF. The DNA of the CDR3 is TGTGCCAGCAGTTCGTACCGGAGACAGGAAAACTATGGCTACACCTTC.

The table lists this clonotype with many counts. The CDR3 bases are TGTGCCAGCAGTGAATCTGTCCTAGCGGGAGTTGGGGAGACCCAGTACTTC. This gives the protein CASSESVLAGVGETQYF. J is TRBJ2-5 and V is TRBV2; 10 positions agree with TRBD2. The ends lost 2 bases at V and 5 bases at J; junction bases unmatched: 11. In germline, CDR1 is SNHLY, CDR2 FYNNEI. This CDR3 has 17 residues.

V gene TRBV10-3 combines with J gene TRBJ1-1; TRBD1 is a possible D gene (5 bases). Germline V lookup: CDR1 ENHRY, CDR2 SYGVKD. The CDR3 consists of 14 residues. V gave up 5 bases and J gave up 3 bases, with 13 bases separating them. For the CDR3, the DNA is TGTGCCATCAGTAACAGGATTGAGGACACTGAAGCTTTCTTT. This translates into CAISNRIEDTEAFF.

The chain has TRBV5-1 and TRBJ2-3; 12 bases match TRBD1. V shed 0 bases, J shed 4 bases, and the junction held 9 bases outside the gene matches. From germline, CDR1 is SGHRS and CDR2 YFSETQ. This CDR3 is 18 amino acids long. The CDR3 DNA reads TGCGCCAGCAGCTTGGAGGGACAGGGGGCCACGAGGGCAGATACGCAGTATTTT. Amino acids: CASSLEGQGATRADTQYF.

The chain is built from TRBV7-2 and TRBJ2-3; TRBD1 matches 10 bases. The CDR3 sequence is 12 residues long. Germline V gene data show CDR1 as SGHTA and CDR2 as FQGNSA. The J segment lost 7 bases and the V segment lost 6 bases, leaving 1 base of the junction unmatched. CDR3 nucleotides: TGTGCCAGCAGGACAGGGGGCAATACGCAGTATTTT. This encodes CASRTGGNTQYF. The entire variable domain, with the rest obtained from reference TRBV7-2 and TRBJ2-3, is as follows: GAGVSQSPSNKVTEKGKDVELRCDPISGHTALYWYRQSLGQGLEFLIYFQGNSAPDKSGLPSDRFSAERTGGSVSTLTIQRTQQEDSAVYLCASRTGGNTQYFGPGTRLTVL.

This clonotype was observed many times. V is TRBV6-5 and J is TRBJ2-1; 12 bases align to TRBD2. The ends lost 7 bases at V and 9 bases at J; junction bases unmatched: 10. Germline CDR1 reads MNHEY; CDR2 reads SVGAGI. The CDR3 extends over 15 amino acids. In DNA, the CDR3 is TGTGCCAGCAACCTAGCGGGAGGGCCTGTTGGTGAGCAGTTCTTC. Protein sequence: CASNLAGGPVGEQFF.

As regards this clonotype: This may stem from a read error, because a much larger clone lies one nucleotide away. The V and J genes are TRBV11-2 and TRBJ2-1, with TRBD2 as a possible D gene (6 bases). The CDR3 loop spans 14 amino acids. CDR1 SGHAT and CDR2 FQNNGV come from the germline V gene. The V end was cut by 9 bases, the J end by 4 bases, with 16 bases between. The CDR3 DNA is TGTGCCAGATCTCAGGATCGGGGGTACAATGAGCAGTTCTTC. Its translation is CARSQDRGYNEQFF.

This clonotype occurred a few times. A much larger clone lies one base from this, so it may be a read error. The rearrangement links TRBV10-3 to TRBJ1-1, with no clear D. CDR1 and CDR2 (germline): ENHRY, SYGVKD. V shed 3 bases and J shed 1 base, with 6 bases lying between them. CDR3 size: 13 residues. The CDR3 loop is CAISDHGNTEAFF. CDR3 coding DNA: TGTGCCATCAGTGACCACGGGAACACTGAAGCTTTCTTT.

In its sample, this clonotype was seen many times. The rearrangement joins TRBV4-3 to TRBJ1-1; tentative D call: TRBD1 (5 bases). V was trimmed by 3 bases and J by 1 base, leaving 15 bases between them. The length of the CDR3 is 16 residues. The germline V gene encodes CDR1 LGHNA and CDR2 YSLEER. The CDR3 DNA sequence: TGCGCCAGCAGCCAGGGGGTAGGGGCAGAGAACACTGAAGCTTTCTTT. As protein: CASSQGVGAENTEAFF.

This clonotype appeared many times. The chain carries TRBV5-1 and TRBJ2-3, with no clear D. The CDR3 extends over 12 amino acids. Germline V gives CDR1 SGHRS, CDR2 YFSETQ. Between the trimmed V and J ends, which lost 5 bases and 5 bases, there was a span of 9 bases. The CDR3 sequence is CASSWPGDTQYF. The CDR3 DNA reads as TGCGCCAGCAGTTGGCCTGGAGATACGCAGTATTTT.

This clonotype was found many times. The rearrangement joins TRBV3-1 to TRBJ2-1, with TRBD1 identical over 9 bases. The CDR3 has 17 residues. Germline lookup yields CDR1 LGHDT and CDR2 YNNKEL (reference sequence). V dropped 4 bases and J dropped 1; count of bases not matched to a gene: 8. The CDR3: CASSPTDRGVSYNEQFF. In nucleotides, the CDR3 is TGTGCCAGCAGCCCCACGGACAGGGGCGTTTCCTACAATGAGCAGTTCTTC.

This clonotype has ten or more counts. V usage is TRBV11-3 and J usage is TRBJ2-1; D gene uncertain. CDR1 and CDR2 from the germline V gene are SGHNT and YENEEA. The CDR3 spans 13 residues. The V gene lost 3 bases and the J gene lost 7 bases, with 10 bases spanning the gap. CDR3 region: CASSLGTRNEQFF. The CDR3 nucleotides read TGTGCCAGCAGCTTGGGCACCCGGAATGAGCAGTTCTTC.

The rearrangement links TRBV29-1 to TRBJ2-7; TRBD2 matches at 9 bases. J lost 4 bases, V lost 6 bases, and 7 bases had no gene match. This CDR3 spans 13 amino acids. Germline loops: CDR1 SQVTM, CDR2 ANQGSEA. The CDR3 DNA sequence: TGCAGCGTGCAGACTAGCGGAGGTTACGAGCAGTACTTC. Its protein is CSVQTSGGYEQYF.

This clonotype was counted many times. The chain is built from TRBV20-1 and TRBJ2-5; 13 positions agree with TRBD2. CDR1 and CDR2 from the germline V gene are DFQATT and SNEGSKA (reference sequence). The CDR3 totals 15 residues. J gave up 5 bases and V 3 bases, and 6 bases lay outside the gene matches. CDR3 in amino acids: CSASRLAGGGETQYF. The DNA of the CDR3 is TGCAGTGCTAGCAGACTAGCGGGAGGTGGGGAGACCCAGTACTTC.

The chain recombines TRBV19 with TRBJ2-1; D not certain. The CDR3 has 14 residues. The V end was cut by 5 bases, the J end by 4 bases, with 12 bases between. The germline V gene has CDR1 LNHDA and CDR2 SQIVND (reference sequence). The CDR3 sequence: CASSAQTGYNEQFF. CDR3 DNA: TGTGCCAGTAGTGCACAGACTGGATACAATGAGCAGTTCTTC.

This sequence joins TRBV10-3 and TRBJ2-2, with D perhaps TRBD1 (5 bases). Trimming stripped 3 bases from V and 2 bases from J, with 10 bases between. The germline CDR1 and CDR2 sequences are ENHRY and SYGVKD. The CDR3 is made up of 15 amino acids. This CDR3 is CAISDSRVNTGELFF. The CDR3 bases are TGTGCCATCAGTGATAGCAGGGTAAACACCGGGGAGCTGTTTTTT.

This clonotype has at least ten counts. V usage is TRBV29-1 and J usage is TRBJ2-3; D gene ambiguous. The CDR3 totals 13 residues. The germline gives CDR1 SQVTM, CDR2 ANQGSEA. Trimming shortened V by 2 bases and J by 4 bases, and 10 bases separated the two germline ends. Written as DNA, the CDR3 is TGCAGCGTTGAAACGGCCGGTGCAGATACGCAGTATTTT. The encoded protein is CSVETAGADTQYF.

This clonotype has at least ten counts. V gene TRBV20-1 combines with J gene TRBJ2-7, with 8 positions matching TRBD1. Germline CDR1 DFQATT, CDR2 SNEGSKA (reference sequence). The CDR3 loop spans 16 amino acids. With V trimmed by 3 bases and J by 3 bases, 13 bases remained unmatched. The CDR3 DNA sequence: TGCAGTGCTAGGATACGGACAGGGACAACGCGCTACGAGCAGTACTTC. Its translation: CSARIRTGTTRYEQYF.

The rearrangement uses TRBV6-2 or TRBV6-3 and TRBJ2-1; the D is unclear. Trimming stripped 0 bases from V and 9 bases from J, with 9 bases between. Germline CDR1 reads MNHEY; CDR2 reads SVGEGT. This CDR3 spans 13 amino acids. In DNA form, the CDR3 reads TGTGCCAGCAGTTACTCGATGAGGAGTGAGCAGTTCTTC. Translated, it gives CASSYSMRSEQFF.

The chain carries TRBV25-1 and TRBJ2-7, with D perhaps TRBD1 (6 bases). Germline CDR1 reads MGHDK; CDR2 reads SYGVNS. The length of the CDR3 is 13 residues. V was clipped by 6 bases and J by 9 bases, with 18 bases between them. CDR3: CASRGTGTQGQYF. The CDR3 DNA is TGTGCCAGCAGAGGCACAGGGACCCAGGGGCAGTACTTC.